Each of the 28 T cell receptor beta chains below was sequenced from the same sample in a study of siplizumab effects on memory and regulatory T cells (dated by TCRdb to between 2017 and 2020). The library was prepared using the immunoSEQ multiplex PCR assay. Not all clones reach the TCRdb copy of this immuneACCESS table, which keeps in-frame sequences only. Checked studies attribute under half of the gap to unresolved V genes and leave the rest unexplained. The sample contains some 100,000 clones, less than 95% of them found a single time. The top ten clonotypes cover over 0.55% of the sample. The sequenced sample consisted of Tregs sorted from blood. The receptors were sampled from a human donor in good health.

The chain links TRBV12-5 to TRBJ2-3; 16 nucleotides line up with TRBD2. J lost 4 bases, V lost 0 bases, and 13 bases had no gene match. Germline V gene data show CDR1 as LGHNT and CDR2 as FRNRAP. The CDR3 has 21 residues. CDR3 sequence (DNA): TGTGCTAGTGGTTTGGTATGGGGACTAGCGGGAGGGTCGGTCATCCCAGATACGCAGTATTTT. As protein: CASGLVWGLAGGSVIPDTQYF.

The chain's CDR3 is CASSLVAGVYEQFF. The CDR3 region has the DNA TGTGCCAGCAGCTTAGTAGCCGGGGTCTATGAGCAGTTCTTC. This chain uses TRBV7-6 with TRBJ2-1, with D tentatively TRBD2 (5 bases). This CDR3 has 14 residues. Trimming left V 1 base short and J 8 bases short, with 12 bases between. Germline lookup yields CDR1 SGHVS and CDR2 FNYEAQ.

The V and J genes are TRBV5-1 and TRBJ2-3, with 7 bases that match TRBD1. This CDR3 spans 14 amino acids. V lost 3 bases, J lost 4 bases, and 5 bases stayed unmatched. Per germline, CDR1 SGHRS and CDR2 YFSETQ. The CDR3 sequence: CASSSLGGPDTQYF. In DNA form, the CDR3 reads TGCGCCAGCAGCTCCCTAGGGGGCCCAGATACGCAGTATTTT.

This chain joins TRBV6-5 and TRBJ1-5, with a weak D call TRBD1 (5 bases). Germline loops: CDR1 MNHEY, CDR2 SVGAGI. Trimming removed 5 bases at V and 2 bases at J, with 13 bases between. The CDR3 spans 15 residues. CDR3 residues: CASSRGLGGNQPQHF. CDR3 nucleotides: TGTGCCAGCAGTAGGGGACTCGGAGGCAATCAGCCCCAGCATTTT.

The chain couples TRBV15 to TRBJ2-3; 9 bases line up with TRBD1. From germline, CDR1 is LNHNV and CDR2 YYDKDF (reference sequence). Trimming at V came to 1 base and at J to 0 bases, leaving 2 bases not matched to a gene. The CDR3 is 16 residues long. CDR3 DNA sequence: TGTGCCACCAGCAGAGGGGACAGGGTTAGCACAGATACGCAGTATTTT. The encoded protein is CATSRGDRVSTDTQYF. The full variable domain, rest sourced from reference TRBV15 and TRBJ2-3, is DAMVIQNPRYQVTQFGKPVTLSCSQTLNHNVMYWYQQKSSQAPKLLFHYYDKDFNNEADTPDNFQSRRPNTSFCFLDIRSPGLGDTAMYLCATSRGDRVSTDTQYFGPGTRLTVL.

The rearrangement joins TRBV19 to TRBJ1-2; no clear D gene. This CDR3 is 13 amino acids long. CDR1 is LNHDA, CDR2 SQIVND, per germline (reference sequence). Between the trimmed V and J ends, which lost 4 bases and 8 bases, there was a span of 14 bases. The CDR3 DNA reads as TGTGCCAGTAGTACGCCGGGTCGGTGGGGCTACACCTTC. This translates into CASSTPGRWGYTF.

The chain joins TRBV15 to TRBJ1-4; 7 nucleotides align to TRBD1. This CDR3 is built from 15 residues. V was clipped by 1 base and J by 7 bases; unmatched bases: 6. The V gene's germline CDR1 is LNHNV and CDR2 YYDKDF (reference sequence). The CDR3 loop reads CATSRGTAGGEKLFF. CDR3 coding DNA: TGTGCCACCAGCAGAGGTACGGCAGGGGGTGAAAAACTGTTTTTT.

This chain connects TRBV5-4 to TRBJ1-1, with D tentatively TRBD1 (6 bases). Deletions cut 5 bases from V and 1 base from J, with 15 bases between. The CDR3 is 15 amino acids. Germline values: CDR1 SGHNT, CDR2 YYREEE (reference sequence). The CDR3 is CASSKPQGRNTEAFF. CDR3 nucleotide sequence: TGTGCCAGCAGTAAACCACAGGGACGGAACACTGAAGCTTTCTTT. The complete variable domain, with remaining parts taken from reference TRBV5-4 and TRBJ1-1, reads ETGVTQSPTHLIKTRGQQVTLRCSSQSGHNTVSWYQQALGQGPQFIFQYYREEENGRGNFPPRFSGLQFPNYSSELNVNALELDDSALYLCASSKPQGRNTEAFFGQGTRLTVV.

J is TRBJ1-2 and V is TRBV2; TRBD1 matches at 9 bases. The germline gives CDR1 SNHLY, CDR2 FYNNEI. The CDR3 length is 17 residues. After removal of 4 bases from V and 5 bases from J, the junction contained 14 bases not matched to a gene. The CDR3 is CASSVDRGGFVRYGYTF. The CDR3 DNA reads TGTGCCAGCAGTGTCGACAGGGGGGGTTTCGTTAGATATGGCTACACCTTC.

V usage is TRBV19 and J usage is TRBJ2-1; TRBD2 aligns across 9 bases. The CDR3 is made up of 15 amino acids. Germline assignment: CDR1 LNHDA and CDR2 SQIVND (reference sequence). Trimming removed 4 bases from V and 2 bases from J; junction bases left unmatched: 3. CDR3 DNA: TGTGCCAGTAGTACTAGCGGGAACCCCTACAATGAGCAGTTCTTC. This codes for CASSTSGNPYNEQFF.

This chain joins TRBV2 and TRBJ2-1; unclear D gene. Between the trimmed V and J ends, which lost 7 bases and 1 base, there was a span of 2 bases. This CDR3 is built from 11 residues. From germline, CDR1 is SNHLY and CDR2 FYNNEI. The CDR3 spells CASNSYNEQFF. The CDR3 coding sequence is TGTGCCAGCAATTCCTACAATGAGCAGTTCTTC.

J is TRBJ1-4 and V is TRBV5-1; D uncertain. In germline, CDR1 is SGHRS, CDR2 YFSETQ. Trimming shortened V by 1 base and J by 3 bases, and 4 bases separated the two germline ends. The CDR3 covers 13 residues. The CDR3 sequence is CASSLLANEKLFF. CDR3 DNA: TGCGCCAGCAGCTTGTTAGCTAATGAAAAACTGTTTTTT.

The V gene is TRBV19, the J gene TRBJ1-1; 7 nucleotides align to TRBD1. Germline CDR1 and CDR2: LNHDA and SQIVND (reference sequence). The CDR3 covers 14 residues. J lost 3 bases, V lost 4 bases, and 5 bases had no gene match. Here the CDR3 reads CASSRDRVDTEAFF. The DNA for the CDR3 is TGTGCCAGTAGTAGAGACAGGGTTGACACTGAAGCTTTCTTT.

Comments on this clone: Relative to the germline gene, one junction end is altered; a read error may explain this. The gene calls are TRBV27 and TRBJ1-1; possibly TRBD1 for D (5 bases). Looked up from germline, CDR1 is MNHEY and CDR2 is SMNVEV (reference sequence). CDR3 length: 12 residues. DNA of the CDR3: TGTGTCAGCAGTTTATTTCAGGGAGAAGCTTTCTTT. It codes for CVSSLFQGEAFF.

The CDR3 DNA follows: TGTGCCAGCAGTTTCGGTCGGGGGGTCTACGAGCAGTACTTC. Translation gives CASSFGRGVYEQYF. The V and J genes are TRBV28 and TRBJ2-7; TRBD2 agrees at 7 bases. The CDR3 is 14 residues long. Germline lookup yields CDR1 MDHEN and CDR2 SYDVKM. The junction had 5 bases not matched to a gene; V was cut back by 3 bases and J by 3 bases. Using reference TRBV28 and TRBJ2-7 for the parts outside the CDR3, the full variable domain is DVKVTQSSRYLVKRTGEKVFLECVQDMDHENMFWYRQDPGLGLRLIYFSYDVKMKEKGDIPEGYSVSREKKERFSLILESASTNQTSMYLCASSFGRGVYEQYFGPGTRLTVT.

CDR3 loop: CASSFIPSGDEQFF. For the CDR3, the DNA is TGTGCCAGTAGTTTCATTCCTAGCGGTGATGAGCAGTTCTTC. The rearrangement joins TRBV19 to TRBJ2-1; TRBD2 aligns across 7 bases. The CDR3 length is 14 residues. V shed 5 bases, J shed 8 bases, and the junction held 9 bases outside the gene matches. Germline V gives CDR1 LNHDA, CDR2 SQIVND (reference sequence).

The chain joins TRBV27 to TRBJ2-1, with a possible D match to TRBD1 (5 bases). Germline V CDR1 and CDR2: MNHEY, SMNVEV (reference sequence). V was clipped by 8 bases and J by 3 bases, with 14 bases between them. The CDR3 extends over 14 amino acids. In DNA form, the CDR3 reads TGTGCCAGCCAGGACACTTTCGGCTACAATGAGCAGTTCTTC. This encodes CASQDTFGYNEQFF.

The chain uses TRBV6-1 and TRBJ2-7; TRBD2 matches 7 bases. V shed 7 bases and J 7 bases; nucleotides not matched to a gene: 4. The CDR3 covers 11 residues. Germline assignment: CDR1 MNHNS and CDR2 SASEGT. CDR3 DNA sequence: TGTGCCAGCACAATTAGCGGGGAGCAGTACTTC. It yields the protein CASTISGEQYF.

This sequence joins TRBV5-4 and TRBJ1-1, with TRBD1 as a possible D gene (5 bases). CDR3 length equals 14 residues. Germline V lookup: CDR1 SGHNT, CDR2 YYREEE (reference sequence). Trimming left V 0 bases short and J 1 base short, with 7 bases between. CDR3 region: CASSLGGANTEAFF. CDR3 DNA: TGTGCCAGCAGCTTGGGGGGCGCGAACACTGAAGCTTTCTTT.

This clone was counted once. The rearrangement links TRBV27 to TRBJ1-2, with a weak D call TRBD1 (5 bases). Trimming left V 2 bases short and J 6 bases short, with 22 bases between. This CDR3 comprises 17 residues. Germline V gene lookup returns CDR1 MNHEY and CDR2 SMNVEV (reference sequence). The DNA for the CDR3 is TGTGCCAGCAGTTTACTCCCCCCCGCAGGGATAATCGATGGCTACACCTTC. Translating it yields CASSLLPPAGIIDGYTF.

V usage is TRBV7-3 and J usage is TRBJ1-1; D is possibly TRBD1 (5 bases). V was shortened by 5 bases and J by 1 base, with 8 bases between the two germline ends. Germline V lookup: CDR1 SGHTA, CDR2 FQGTGA. The CDR3 consists of 13 residues. CDR3 in DNA: TGTGCCAGCAGCCGGGGGTGGAACACTGAAGCTTTCTTT. Its protein is CASSRGWNTEAFF.

The V gene is TRBV5-5, the J gene TRBJ2-1; D is possibly TRBD1 or TRBD2 (6 bases each). The CDR3 contains 15 residues. Per the germline V gene, CDR1 is SGHKS and CDR2 is YYEKEE (reference sequence). Trimming left V 2 bases short and J 4 bases short, with 13 bases between. The CDR3, as DNA: TGTGCCAGCAGCTTTCCCCGGGGGCGATACAATGAGCAGTTCTTC. It yields the protein CASSFPRGRYNEQFF.

This rearrangement joins TRBV27 to TRBJ1-1; D unclear. This CDR3 is 14 amino acids long. The germline gives CDR1 MNHEY, CDR2 SMNVEV (reference sequence). The V end was cut by 7 bases, the J end by 0 bases, with 12 bases between. CDR3 protein: CASTTARMNTEAFF. In nucleotides, the CDR3 is TGTGCCAGCACCACGGCCAGAATGAACACTGAAGCTTTCTTT.

The chain employs TRBV4-2 and TRBJ2-2; 8 bases fit TRBD1. Germline-derived CDR1 and CDR2 are LGHNA and YNFKEQ. Trimming removed 2 bases from V and 5 bases from J; junction bases left unmatched: 13. This CDR3 has 18 residues. The CDR3 here is CASSQWRSRTGLTGELFF. CDR3 nucleotide sequence: TGTGCCAGCAGCCAATGGAGGTCGCGGACAGGGCTGACCGGGGAGCTGTTTTTT.

This clone has only a few counts. The V and J genes are TRBV10-3 and TRBJ1-1; D unresolved. Trimming pared 3 bases from V and 1 base from J, leaving 3 bases between. The CDR3 contains 12 residues. Looked up from germline, CDR1 is ENHRY and CDR2 is SYGVKD. In DNA form, the CDR3 reads TGTGCCATCAGTGAATGGAACACTGAAGCTTTCTTT. It translates to CAISEWNTEAFF.

The chain is built from TRBV6-5 and TRBJ1-1; a possible D gene is TRBD1 (5 bases). The CDR3 contains 14 residues. CDR1 and CDR2 from the germline V gene are MNHEY and SVGAGI. V was clipped by 7 bases and J by 6 bases, with 18 bases between them. The CDR3 DNA is TGTGCCAGCACACGGACCGCCAGCAGGGCTGAAGCTTTCTTT. Protein: CASTRTASRAEAFF.

The CDR3 protein is CASSLGGGNTEAFF. CDR3 nucleotides: TGCGCCAGCAGCTTGGGAGGCGGGAACACTGAAGCTTTCTTT. The gene calls are TRBV5-1 and TRBJ1-1; no firm D call. Germline assignment: CDR1 SGHRS and CDR2 YFSETQ. The CDR3 runs to 14 residues. Trimming pared 0 bases from V and 1 base from J, leaving 7 bases between.

The J gene is TRBJ2-3, the V gene TRBV21-1; the DNA was not compared with TRBD2, the D call given in the table. TRBV21-1 is described as a pseudogene. The CDR3 is made up of 18 amino acids. CDR3 amino acids: CASSKDPRDYSSTDTQYF. The CDR3 DNA reads as TGTGCCAGCAGCAAAGATCCCCGGGACTACTCTAGCACAGATACGCAGTATTTT.